What follows are 8 T cell receptor beta chains derived from one specimen sequenced in a study of cytomegalovirus exposure and HLA in healthy donors. Researchers ran the PCR with 60 Vbeta and 13 Jbeta primers. TCRdb's table, derived via immunoSEQ multiplex PCR, lists solely in-frame clones and lacks some. The sample has 40,000 to 55,000 clones; roughly 73% are singletons. What was sequenced was PBMCs. These receptor sequences come from a man aged 18 to 30 in good health and CMV-seronegative.

A single count supports this clone. This chain connects TRBV11-2 to TRBJ1-1, with D maybe TRBD1 (5 bases). The V and J ends lost 1 base and 7 bases respectively, with 16 bases between them. The CDR3 extends over 15 amino acids. Germline V gene sequence: CDR1 SGHAT, CDR2 FQNNGV. CDR3 sequence: CASSLALIQGNEAFF. In nucleotides, the CDR3 is TGTGCCAGCAGCTTAGCGCTTATTCAGGGCAATGAAGCTTTCTTT.

The genes are TRBV7-9 and TRBJ2-7; 7 bases are shared with TRBD2. The germline CDR1 and CDR2 sequences are SEHNR and FQNEAQ (reference sequence). J was trimmed by 5 bases and V by 3 bases; bases with no gene match: 4. This CDR3 comprises 13 residues. CDR3 nucleotide sequence: TGTGCCAGCAGCTTTGGGGACTACCACGAGCAGTACTTC. Translation: CASSFGDYHEQYF.

This chain joins TRBV10-2 and TRBJ2-5, with a possible D match to TRBD1 (6 bases). Germline-derived CDR1 and CDR2 are WSHSY and SAAADI. Trimming removed 1 base at V and 3 bases at J, with 15 bases between. CDR3 length equals 16 residues. The CDR3 DNA follows: TGCGCCAGCAGTGAGTGGTCTGTGGACAGAAAAGAGACCCAGTACTTC. This encodes CASSEWSVDRKETQYF.

In this sample, this clone turned up a few times. The V call is TRBV28, the J call TRBJ2-5; 10 nucleotides align to TRBD2. The trim removed 8 bases at V and 3 bases at J, leaving 6 bases unmatched. There are 14 residues in the CDR3. Germline CDR1 reads MDHEN; CDR2 reads SYDVKM. The CDR3: CASGPGTSEETQYF. CDR3 bases: TGTGCCAGCGGGCCCGGGACTAGCGAAGAGACCCAGTACTTC.

Relative to its sample, this clone is medium-sized. This specimen includes other DNA sequences encoding the same CDR3. This chain joins TRBV5-4 and TRBJ2-1; maybe TRBD1 (5 bases). Per germline, CDR1 SGHNT and CDR2 YYREEE (reference sequence). This CDR3 spans 13 amino acids. Trimming pared 5 bases from V and 3 bases from J, leaving 9 bases between. The CDR3 bases are TGTGCCAGCAGACCCGACAGCTACAATGAGCAGTTCTTC. Translated: CASRPDSYNEQFF.

This clone showed up just a few times. The chain combines TRBV14 with TRBJ2-4; 9 bases are a match to TRBD1. Germline CDR1 is SGHDN and CDR2 is FVKESK. The CDR3 spans 13 residues. The trim removed 4 bases at V and 12 bases at J, leaving 7 bases unmatched. CDR3 in amino acids: CASSPGQGYPQYF. The CDR3 coding sequence is TGTGCCAGCAGCCCAGGACAGGGGTATCCTCAGTACTTC. Looking up the rest from reference TRBV14 and TRBJ2-4 gives the full variable domain: EAGVTQFPSHSVIEKGQTVTLRCDPISGHDNLYWYRRVMGKEIKFLLHFVKESKQDESGMPNNRFLAERTGGTYSTLKVQPAELEDSGVYFCASSPGQGYPQYFGAGTRLSVL.

This clone was seen a handful of times. This chain links TRBV13 with TRBJ2-3, with 7 nucleotides matching TRBD2. CDR3 length equals 14 residues. CDR1 PRHDT and CDR2 FYEKMQ come from the germline V gene (reference sequence). Trimming took 5 bases from V and 5 from J; bases not matched to a gene: 7. This CDR3 reads CASSPGLDLDTQYF. The CDR3, as DNA: TGTGCCAGCAGCCCCGGACTAGACCTAGATACGCAGTATTTT.

The genes are TRBV7-2 and TRBJ2-7; D gene uncertain. Deletions cut 6 bases from V and 1 base from J, with 7 bases between. The CDR3 is 12 residues long. In germline, CDR1 is SGHTA, CDR2 FQGNSA. The CDR3 DNA follows: TGTGCCAGCAGTTCCCTTTCCTACGAGCAGTACTTC. Translating gives CASSSLSYEQYF.